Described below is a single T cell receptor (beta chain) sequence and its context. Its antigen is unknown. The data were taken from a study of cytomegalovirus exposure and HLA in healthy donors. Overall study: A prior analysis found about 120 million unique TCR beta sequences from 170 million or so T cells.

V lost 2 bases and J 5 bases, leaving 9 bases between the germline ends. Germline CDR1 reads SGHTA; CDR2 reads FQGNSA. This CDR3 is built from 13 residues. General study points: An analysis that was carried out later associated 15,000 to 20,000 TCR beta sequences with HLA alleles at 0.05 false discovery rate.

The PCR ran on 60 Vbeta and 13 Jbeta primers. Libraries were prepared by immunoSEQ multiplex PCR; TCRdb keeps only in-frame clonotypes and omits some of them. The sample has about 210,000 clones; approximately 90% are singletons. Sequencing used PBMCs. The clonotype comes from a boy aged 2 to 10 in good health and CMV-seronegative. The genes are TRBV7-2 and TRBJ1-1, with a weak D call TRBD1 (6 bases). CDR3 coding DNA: TGTGCCAGCAGCTTAAACAGGGTTACTGAAGCTTTCTTT. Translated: CASSLNRVTEAFF.